This TCR beta chain came from a study of blood T cell repertoires in COVID-19 (dated by TCRdb to 2018 to 2020). The study in broad terms: Samples from collaborators originated in the United States, Italy and Spain and spanned both the acute and convalescent phases of COVID-19. The material from the prospective study consisted of cDNA or gDNA derived from T cells, B-cell-depleted T cells, or PBMCs. Subjects who had been exposed to COVID-19, were actively infected with it, or had recovered from it provided the deeply sampled blood TCRbeta repertoires that made up the dataset. The repertoires were released in a freely available public database intended as a resource for research on the immune response to SARS-CoV-2. The samples were drawn from the first 160 participants of the ongoing ImmuneRACE study and from 950 to 1,500 subjects provided by 6 global collaborators. A de-identified subject ID, COVID-19 status, age in years and sex were almost always included in the sample metadata. Where available, HLA class I and class II types were taken from metadata supplied by the sample provider and were not determined by assay-based typing. Study-level results and caveats: The quantity of clinical and demographic metadata differed by source and by participant and was supplied without curation.

Taken from cysteine to phenylalanine, the CDR3 has 15 residues. CDR3 DNA only is kept here, 45 bases in frame from base 1. Trimming takes 3 bases from V and 0 bases from J, and the germline ends sit 13 bases apart. As encoded in the germline V gene, CDR1 is SGDLS while CDR2 is YYNGEE. Whole blood was collected in K2EDTA tubes by collaborating institutions according to the institutions' own protocols. For TCRbeta analysis, collaborators shipped samples in one of three forms: frozen whole blood, isolated PBMCs, or DNA extracted from either of those sample types. TCRbeta CDR3 regions were amplified from genomic DNA by means of the immunoSEQ Assay, a bias-controlled multiplex PCR. Turning to the authors' computational methods: Within the assay, amplification of reference gene primers was used to estimate how many nucleated cells each sample contained. To quantify the absolute abundance of each unique TCRbeta CDR3 rearrangement, sequence reads were collapsed and filtered. For each sample, productive Simpson clonality was calculated as the square root of Simpson's diversity index over productive rearrangements. This immuneACCESS table, as held by TCRdb, lists in-frame sequences with V and J called but not all clones. Of the missing ones, under half trace to an unresolved V gene in checked studies; the others have no known cause. V, J and clone size derive from that table, while D and trimming were established from the DNA sequence. The sample profile shows 150,000 to 250,000 clones; approximately 84% of them were found once. The ten largest clones take up roughly 6.9% of the sample.

In the case of this clone: What this receptor recognizes is not known. The record has no base qualities; no much larger clone is one base away.

The sequence derives from a human donor with acute or convalescent COVID-19. The donor label of this sample is uncertain. Material for sequencing was peripheral blood. This chain joins TRBV9 to TRBJ2-7, with a tentative D gene TRBD2 over 5 matching bases. Here the CDR3 is given as CASSASGVGSYEQYF. The DNA sequence is as follows: TGTGCCAGCAGCGCCAGCGGAGTGGGCTCCTACGAGCAGTACTTC.